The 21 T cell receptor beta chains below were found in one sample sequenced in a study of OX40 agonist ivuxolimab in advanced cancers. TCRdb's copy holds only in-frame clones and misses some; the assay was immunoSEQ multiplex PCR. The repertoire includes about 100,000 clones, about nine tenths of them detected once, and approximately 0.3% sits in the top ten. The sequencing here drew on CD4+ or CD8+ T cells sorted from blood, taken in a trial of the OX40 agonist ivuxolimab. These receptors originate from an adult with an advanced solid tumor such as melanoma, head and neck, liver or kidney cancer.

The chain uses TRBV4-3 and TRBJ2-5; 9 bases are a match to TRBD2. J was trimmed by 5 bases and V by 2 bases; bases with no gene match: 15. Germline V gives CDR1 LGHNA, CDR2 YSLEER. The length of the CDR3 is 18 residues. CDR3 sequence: CASSQSQVAGGPSETQYF. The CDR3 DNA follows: TGCGCCAGCAGCCAATCCCAGGTCGCGGGAGGGCCTAGTGAGACCCAGTACTTC.

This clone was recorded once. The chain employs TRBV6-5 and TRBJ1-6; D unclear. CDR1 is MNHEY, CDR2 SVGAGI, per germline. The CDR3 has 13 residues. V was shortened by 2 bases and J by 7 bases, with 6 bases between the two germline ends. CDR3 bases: TGTGCCAGCAGTTACGAAGGGAATTCACCCCTCCACTTT. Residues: CASSYEGNSPLHF.

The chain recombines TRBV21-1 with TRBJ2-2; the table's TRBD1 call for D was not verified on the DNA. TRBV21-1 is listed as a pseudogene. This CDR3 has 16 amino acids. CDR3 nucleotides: TGTGCCAGCAGCCCCCCAAGTGGCAGGGGGACCGGGGAGCTGTTTTTT. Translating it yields CASSPPSGRGTGELFF.

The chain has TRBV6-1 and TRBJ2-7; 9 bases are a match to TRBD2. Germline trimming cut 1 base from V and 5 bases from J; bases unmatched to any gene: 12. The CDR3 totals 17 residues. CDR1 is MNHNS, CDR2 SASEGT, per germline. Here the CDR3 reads CASSEGSVSGSTHEQYF. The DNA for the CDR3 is TGTGCCAGCAGTGAAGGTTCTGTTAGCGGGAGCACCCACGAGCAGTACTTC.

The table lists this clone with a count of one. This CDR3 is CASSQGTAETNEKLFF. The CDR3 bases are TGTGCCAGCAGCCAAGGGACCGCGGAAACTAATGAAAAACTGTTTTTT. The chain is built from TRBV4-2 and TRBJ1-4; D ambiguous. Germline V gene lookup returns CDR1 LGHNA and CDR2 YNFKEQ. V was trimmed by 1 base and J by 1 base, leaving 10 bases between them. CDR3 length equals 16 residues.

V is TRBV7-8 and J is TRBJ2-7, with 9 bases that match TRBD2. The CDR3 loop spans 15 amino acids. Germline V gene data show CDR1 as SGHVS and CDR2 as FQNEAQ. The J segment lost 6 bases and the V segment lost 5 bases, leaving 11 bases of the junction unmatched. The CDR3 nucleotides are TGTGCCAGCAGCCCAGCCGCTCTAGCGGGACGCGAGCAGTACTTC. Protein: CASSPAALAGREQYF.

CDR3 amino acids: CASSLAGQQETQYF. CDR3 sequence (DNA): TGTGCCAGCAGCCTCGCCGGACAGCAAGAGACCCAGTACTTC. The J gene is TRBJ2-5, the V gene TRBV7-9, with D possibly TRBD1 on 6 matching bases. V lost 5 bases and J lost 2, with 12 bases in between. CDR1 is SEHNR and CDR2 is FQNEAQ in the germline V gene (reference sequence). The CDR3 covers 14 residues. Based on the CDR3 plus reference TRBV7-9 and TRBJ2-5, the full variable domain is DTGVSQNPRHKITKRGQNVTFRCDPISEHNRLYWYRQTLGQGPEFLTYFQNEAQLEKSRLLSDRFSAERPKGSFSTLEIQRTEQGDSAMYLCASSLAGQQETQYFGPGTRLLVL.

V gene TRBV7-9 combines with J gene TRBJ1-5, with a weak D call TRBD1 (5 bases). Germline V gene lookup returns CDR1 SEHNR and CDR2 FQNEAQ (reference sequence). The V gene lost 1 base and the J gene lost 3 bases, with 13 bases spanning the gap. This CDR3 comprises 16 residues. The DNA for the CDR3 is TGTGCCAGCAGCTTAGAGTCAGGGCCTATCAATCAGCCCCAGCATTTT. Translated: CASSLESGPINQPQHF.

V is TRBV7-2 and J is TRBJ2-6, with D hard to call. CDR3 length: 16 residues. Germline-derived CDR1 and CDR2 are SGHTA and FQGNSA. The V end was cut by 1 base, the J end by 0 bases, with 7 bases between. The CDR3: CASSLEGRSGANVLTF. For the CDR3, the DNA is TGTGCCAGCAGCTTAGAGGGTCGCTCTGGGGCCAACGTCCTGACTTTC. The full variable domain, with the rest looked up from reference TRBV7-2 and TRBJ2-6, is GAGVSQSPSNKVTEKGKDVELRCDPISGHTALYWYRQSLGQGLEFLIYFQGNSAPDKSGLPSDRFSAERTGGSVSTLTIQRTQQEDSAVYLCASSLEGRSGANVLTFGAGSRLTVL.

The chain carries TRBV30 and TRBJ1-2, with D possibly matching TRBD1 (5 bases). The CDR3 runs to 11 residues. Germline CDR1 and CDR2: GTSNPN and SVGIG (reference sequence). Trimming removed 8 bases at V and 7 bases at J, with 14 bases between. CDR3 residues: CALGEGFGYTF. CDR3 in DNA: TGTGCCCTGGGGGAGGGGTTTGGCTACACCTTC.

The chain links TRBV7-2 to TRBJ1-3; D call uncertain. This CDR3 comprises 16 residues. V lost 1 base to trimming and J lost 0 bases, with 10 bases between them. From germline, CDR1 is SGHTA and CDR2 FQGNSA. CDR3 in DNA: TGTGCCAGCAGCTTAGGACCCCTGAGCTCTGGAAACACCATATATTTT. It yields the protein CASSLGPLSSGNTIYF.

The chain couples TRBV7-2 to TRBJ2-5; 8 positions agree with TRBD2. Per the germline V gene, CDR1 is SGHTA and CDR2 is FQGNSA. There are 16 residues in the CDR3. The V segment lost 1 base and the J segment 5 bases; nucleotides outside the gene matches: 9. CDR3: CASSLVSGGTRETQYF. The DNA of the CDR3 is TGTGCCAGCAGCTTAGTGAGTGGCGGGACTAGGGAGACCCAGTACTTC.

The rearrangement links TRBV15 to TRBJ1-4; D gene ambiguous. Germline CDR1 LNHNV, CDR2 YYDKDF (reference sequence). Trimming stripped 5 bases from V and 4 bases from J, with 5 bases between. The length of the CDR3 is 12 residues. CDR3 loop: CATSGLNEKLFF. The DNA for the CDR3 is TGTGCCACCAGCGGACTTAATGAAAAACTGTTTTTT.

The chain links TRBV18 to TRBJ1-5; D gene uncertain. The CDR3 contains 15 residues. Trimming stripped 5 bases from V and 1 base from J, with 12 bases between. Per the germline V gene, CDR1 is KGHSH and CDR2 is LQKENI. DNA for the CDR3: TGTGCCAGCTCAGTAGCGGGTGCCAGCAATCAGCCCCAGCATTTT. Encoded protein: CASSVAGASNQPQHF.

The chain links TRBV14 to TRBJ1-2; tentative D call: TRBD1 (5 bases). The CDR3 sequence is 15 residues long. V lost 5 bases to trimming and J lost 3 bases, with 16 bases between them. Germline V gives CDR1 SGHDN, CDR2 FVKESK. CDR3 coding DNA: TGTGCCAGCAGCTGGGGACCTCCTCGCCACTATGGCTACACCTTC. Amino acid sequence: CASSWGPPRHYGYTF.

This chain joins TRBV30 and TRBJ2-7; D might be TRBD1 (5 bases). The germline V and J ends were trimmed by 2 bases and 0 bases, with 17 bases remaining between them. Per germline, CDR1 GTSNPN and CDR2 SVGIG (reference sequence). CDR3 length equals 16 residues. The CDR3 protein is CAWSHPGQAASYEQYF. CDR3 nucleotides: TGTGCCTGGAGTCATCCTGGACAAGCTGCCTCCTACGAGCAGTACTTC.

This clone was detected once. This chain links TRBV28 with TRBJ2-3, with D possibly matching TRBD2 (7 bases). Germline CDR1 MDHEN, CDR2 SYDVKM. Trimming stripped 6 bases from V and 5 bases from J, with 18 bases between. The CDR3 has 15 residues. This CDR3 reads CASSPRGAPLDTQYF. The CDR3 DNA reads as TGTGCCAGCAGCCCTCGGGGGGCTCCTCTAGATACGCAGTATTTT. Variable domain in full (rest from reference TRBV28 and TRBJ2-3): DVKVTQSSRYLVKRTGEKVFLECVQDMDHENMFWYRQDPGLGLRLIYFSYDVKMKEKGDIPEGYSVSREKKERFSLILESASTNQTSMYLCASSPRGAPLDTQYFGPGTRLTVL.

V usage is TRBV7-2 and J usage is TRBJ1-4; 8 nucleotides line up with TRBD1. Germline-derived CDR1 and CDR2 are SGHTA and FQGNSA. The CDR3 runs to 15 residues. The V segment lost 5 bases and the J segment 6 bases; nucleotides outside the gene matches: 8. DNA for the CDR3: TGTGCCAGCAGCCGAGCAGGGGGCGCGGATGAAAAACTGTTTTTT. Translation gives CASSRAGGADEKLFF.

CDR3 DNA: TGCGCCAGCAGCCCAGGACTAGCGGGACACAATGAGCAGTTCTTC. The encoded protein is CASSPGLAGHNEQFF. V and J are TRBV5-1 and TRBJ2-1; 12 nucleotides line up with TRBD2. Per germline, CDR1 SGHRS and CDR2 YFSETQ. J lost 5 bases, V lost 4 bases, and 4 bases had no gene match. This CDR3 region has 15 residues.

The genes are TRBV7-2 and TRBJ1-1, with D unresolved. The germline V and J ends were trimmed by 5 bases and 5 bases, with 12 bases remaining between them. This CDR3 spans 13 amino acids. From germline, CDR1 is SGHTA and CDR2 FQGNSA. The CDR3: CASSKHRNTEAFF. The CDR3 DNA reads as TGTGCCAGCAGCAAACACCGGAATACTGAAGCTTTCTTT.

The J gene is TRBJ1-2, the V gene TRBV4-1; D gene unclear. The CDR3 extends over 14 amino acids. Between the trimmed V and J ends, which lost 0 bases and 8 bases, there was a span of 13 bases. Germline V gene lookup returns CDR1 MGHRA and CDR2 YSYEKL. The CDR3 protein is CASSQERTIGGYTF. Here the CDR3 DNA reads TGCGCCAGCAGCCAAGAGCGTACTATAGGGGGCTACACCTTC.